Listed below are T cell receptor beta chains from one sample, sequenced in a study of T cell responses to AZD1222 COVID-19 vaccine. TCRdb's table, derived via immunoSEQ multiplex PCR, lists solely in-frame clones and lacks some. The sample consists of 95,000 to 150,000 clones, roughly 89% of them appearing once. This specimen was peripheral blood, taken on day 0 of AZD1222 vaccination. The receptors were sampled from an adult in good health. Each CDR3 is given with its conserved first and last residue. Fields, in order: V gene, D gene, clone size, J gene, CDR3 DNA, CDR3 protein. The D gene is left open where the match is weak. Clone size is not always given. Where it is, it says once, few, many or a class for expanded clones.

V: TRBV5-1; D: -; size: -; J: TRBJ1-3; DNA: TGCGCCAGCAGCCCAACCTTTAGGGCGTCCTCTGGAAACACCATATATTTT; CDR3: CASSPTFRASSGNTIYF
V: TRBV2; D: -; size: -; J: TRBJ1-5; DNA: TGTGCCAGCAGTGGTCAGCTTAGGGGTAGCAATCAGCCCCAGCATTTT; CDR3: CASSGQLRGSNQPQHF
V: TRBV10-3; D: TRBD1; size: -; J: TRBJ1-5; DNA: TGTGCCATCAGTGAGGGGACAGGGGCTGGGCAGCCCCAGCATTTT; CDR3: CAISEGTGAGQPQHF
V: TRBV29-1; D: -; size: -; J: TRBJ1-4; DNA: TGCAGCGTTTCGGGCCCGGGGGATGAAAAACTGTTTTTT; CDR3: CSVSGPGDEKLFF
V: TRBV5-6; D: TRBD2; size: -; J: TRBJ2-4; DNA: TGTGCCAGCAGCTTTAGCGGGAGTTGGGGCATTCAGTACTTC; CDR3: CASSFSGSWGIQYF
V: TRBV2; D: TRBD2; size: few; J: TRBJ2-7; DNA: TGTGCCAGCAGGTACAACCAGGGAGGGTACGAGCAGTACTTC; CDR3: CASRYNQGGYEQYF
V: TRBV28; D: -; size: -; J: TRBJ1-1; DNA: TGTGCCAGCTCTGAAGAGGGGACTGAAGCTTTCTTT; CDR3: CASSEEGTEAFF
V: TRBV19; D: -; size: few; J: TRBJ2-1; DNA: TGTGCCAGTAGCCCGGTACTCGACGTATACAATGAGCAGTTCTTC; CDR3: CASSPVLDVYNEQFF
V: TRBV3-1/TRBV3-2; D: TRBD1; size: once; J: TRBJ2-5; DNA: TGTGCCAGCAGCCTACGGGACAGAGAGACCCAGTACTTC; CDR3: CASSLRDRETQYF
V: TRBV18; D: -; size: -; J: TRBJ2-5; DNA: TGTGCCAGCTCACCACTCCAAGAGACCCAGTACTTC; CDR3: CASSPLQETQYF
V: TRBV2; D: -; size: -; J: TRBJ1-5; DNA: TGTGCCAGCAGTTTCTTAGAGGGGGAATATCAGCCCCAGCATTTT; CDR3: CASSFLEGEYQPQHF
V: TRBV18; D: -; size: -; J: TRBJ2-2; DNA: TGTGCCAGCTCACCACTTCCACAGGTATCTTCCGGGGAGCTGTTTTTT; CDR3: CASSPLPQVSSGELFF
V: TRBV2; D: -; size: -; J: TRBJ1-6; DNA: TGTGCCAGCAGTGAATCGGGACATAGATCACCCCTCCACTTT; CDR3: CASSESGHRSPLHF
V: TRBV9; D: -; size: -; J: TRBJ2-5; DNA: TGTGCCAGCAGCCAGGCAGGGTTGGGAGAGACCCAGTACTTC; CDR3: CASSQAGLGETQYF
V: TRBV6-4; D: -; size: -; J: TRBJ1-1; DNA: TGTGCCAGCAGTGACTCCGGGGGGCAGGCTGAAGCTTTCTTT; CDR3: CASSDSGGQAEAFF
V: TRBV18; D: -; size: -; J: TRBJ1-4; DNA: TGTGCCAGCTCACCACCCGCCGGGGGGCCAGGAGAAAAACTGTTTTTT; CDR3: CASSPPAGGPGEKLFF
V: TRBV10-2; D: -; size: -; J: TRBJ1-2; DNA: TGCGCCAGCAGTGTATTTCAGGAGAGGTATTTGTTTGGCTACACCTTC; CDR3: CASSVFQERYLFGYTF
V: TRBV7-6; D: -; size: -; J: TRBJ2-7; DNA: TGTGCCAGCAGCTTAGGGGCTTACGAGCAGTACTTC; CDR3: CASSLGAYEQYF
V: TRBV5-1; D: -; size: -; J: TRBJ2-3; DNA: TGCGCCAGCAGCTTGTTGGAGGGAGATACGCAGTATTTT; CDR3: CASSLLEGDTQYF
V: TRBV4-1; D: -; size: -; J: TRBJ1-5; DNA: TGCGCCAGCAGCCAAGTGCTGAAGGATCAGCCCCAGCATTTT; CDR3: CASSQVLKDQPQHF
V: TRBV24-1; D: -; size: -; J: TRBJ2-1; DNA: TGTGCCACCAGTGGCAATAGCGTGAGCTCCTACAATGAGCAGTTCTTC; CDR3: CATSGNSVSSYNEQFF
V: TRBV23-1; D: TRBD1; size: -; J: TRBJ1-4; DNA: TGCGCCAGCACGTCGGGACAGGGAGAAATGGGTAATGAAAAACTGTTTTTT; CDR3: CASTSGQGEMGNEKLFF
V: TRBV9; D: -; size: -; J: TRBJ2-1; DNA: TGTGCCAGCAGCCCAATAGCGCACTCCTACAATGAGCAGTTCTTC; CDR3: CASSPIAHSYNEQFF
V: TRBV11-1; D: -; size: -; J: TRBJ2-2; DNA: TGTGCCAGCAGCTTAGTCCCTTTTTCGAACACCGGGGAGCTGTTTTTT; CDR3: CASSLVPFSNTGELFF
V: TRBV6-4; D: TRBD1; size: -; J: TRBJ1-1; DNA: TGTGCCAGCAGTGAGGACAGGGGCACTGAAGCTTTCTTT; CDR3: CASSEDRGTEAFF
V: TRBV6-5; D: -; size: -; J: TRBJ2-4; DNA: TGTGCCAGCAGTTATCGGATGGAGAGGGCCAAAAACATTCAGTACTTC; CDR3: CASSYRMERAKNIQYF
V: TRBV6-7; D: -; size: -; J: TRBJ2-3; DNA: TGTGCCAGCAGCCACTCTCGACAGCTGCGGGGGCAGTATTTT; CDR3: CASSHSRQLRGQYF
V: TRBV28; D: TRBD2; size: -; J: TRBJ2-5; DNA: TGTGCCAGCAGCCCCAGGAACTGGGGAGGGAGAGAGACCCAGTACTTC; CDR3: CASSPRNWGGRETQYF
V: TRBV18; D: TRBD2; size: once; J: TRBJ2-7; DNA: TGTGCCAGCTCATCACTAGCGGACGAGCAGTACTTC; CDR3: CASSSLADEQYF
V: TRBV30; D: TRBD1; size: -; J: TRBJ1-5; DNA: TGTGCCTGGAGTCGGACTCAGGGGGGTCAGCCCCAGCATTTT; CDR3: CAWSRTQGGQPQHF
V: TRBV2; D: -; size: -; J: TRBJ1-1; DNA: TGTGCCAGCACAGCGGTAGGCAACACTGAAGCTTTCTTT; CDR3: CASTAVGNTEAFF
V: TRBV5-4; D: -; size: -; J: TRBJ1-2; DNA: TGTGCCAGCATAGATTGGCAGGAGATCTATGGCTACACCTTC; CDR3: CASIDWQEIYGYTF
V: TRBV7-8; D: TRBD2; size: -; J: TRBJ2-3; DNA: TGTGCCAGCAGCGCGGGCGGGGCTAGCGGGAGGGGAACAGATACGCAGTATTTT; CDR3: CASSAGGASGRGTDTQYF
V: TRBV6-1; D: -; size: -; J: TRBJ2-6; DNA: TGTGCCAGCAGTGAAGCGCTTCGTAAGGGGCCTGGGGCCAACGTCCTGACTTTC; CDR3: CASSEALRKGPGANVLTF
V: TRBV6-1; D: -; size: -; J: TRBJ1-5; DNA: TGTGCCAGCAGTGAAGCCCCTGATCAGCCCCAGCATTTT; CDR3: CASSEAPDQPQHF
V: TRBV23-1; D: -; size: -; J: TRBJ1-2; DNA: TGCGCCAGCAGCCGCAGAGACTATGGCTACACCTTC; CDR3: CASSRRDYGYTF
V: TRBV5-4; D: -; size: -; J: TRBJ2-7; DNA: TGTGCCAGCAGCTTGGATCAGGGCCCCTACGAGCAGTACTTC; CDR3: CASSLDQGPYEQYF
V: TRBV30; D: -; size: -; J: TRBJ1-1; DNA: TGTGCCTGGAGGGGGACACTCTCGGGGACTGAAGCTTTCTTT; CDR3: CAWRGTLSGTEAFF
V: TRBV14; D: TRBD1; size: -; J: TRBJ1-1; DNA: TGTGCCAGCAGATCGACAGGGATACGGAACACTGAAGCTTTCTTT; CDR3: CASRSTGIRNTEAFF
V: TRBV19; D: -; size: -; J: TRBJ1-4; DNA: TGTGCCAGTAGTCGCGACAGAGGTGAAAAACTGTTTTTT; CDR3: CASSRDRGEKLFF
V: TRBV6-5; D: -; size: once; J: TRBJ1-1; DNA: TGTGCCAGCAGGAGGGTAAGGAGCACTGAAGCTTTCTTT; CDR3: CASRRVRSTEAFF
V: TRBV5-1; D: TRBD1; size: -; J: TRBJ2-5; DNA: TGCGCCAGCAGCTGGGGGACAGGGTCGGAGGAGACCCAGTACTTC; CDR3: CASSWGTGSEETQYF
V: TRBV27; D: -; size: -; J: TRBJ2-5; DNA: TGTGCCAGCAGTATTAAAGAGACCCAGTACTTC; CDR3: CASSIKETQYF
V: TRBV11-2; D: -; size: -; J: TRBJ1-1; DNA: TGTGCCAGCAGCTTGAGAGAGAACACTGAAGCTTTCTTT; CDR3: CASSLRENTEAFF
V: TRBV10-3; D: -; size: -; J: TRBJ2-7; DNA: TGTGCCATCAGTCGGGGCCTCTCCTACGAGCAGTACTTC; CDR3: CAISRGLSYEQYF
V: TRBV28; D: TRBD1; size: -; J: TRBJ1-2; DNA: TGTGCCAGCGGGACAGGGGCTAACTATGGCTACACCTTC; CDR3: CASGTGANYGYTF